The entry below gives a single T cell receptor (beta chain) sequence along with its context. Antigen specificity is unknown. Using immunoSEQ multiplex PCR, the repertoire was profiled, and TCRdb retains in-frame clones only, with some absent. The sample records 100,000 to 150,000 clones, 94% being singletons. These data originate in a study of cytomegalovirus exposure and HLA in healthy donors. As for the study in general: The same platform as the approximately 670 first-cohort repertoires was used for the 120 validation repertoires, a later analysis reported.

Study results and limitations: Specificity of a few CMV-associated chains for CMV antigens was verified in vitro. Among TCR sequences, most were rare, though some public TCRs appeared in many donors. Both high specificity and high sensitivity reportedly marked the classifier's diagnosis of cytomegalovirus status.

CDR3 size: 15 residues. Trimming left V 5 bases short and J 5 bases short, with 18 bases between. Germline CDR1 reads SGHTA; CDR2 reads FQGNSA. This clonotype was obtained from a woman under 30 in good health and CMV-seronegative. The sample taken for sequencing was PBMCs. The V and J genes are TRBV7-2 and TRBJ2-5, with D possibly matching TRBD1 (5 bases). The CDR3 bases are TGTGCCAGCAGCCACATGAGCAACTACAGGGAGACCCAGTACTTC. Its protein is CASSHMSNYRETQYF.